The 2 T cell receptor beta chains presented below share a single source sample, sequenced in a study of CD8 T cell repertoires and HIV-1 epitope variants. These receptors lack a known antigen. The method was immunoSEQ multiplex PCR; TCRdb's version includes in-frame clones alone and lacks a portion of them. The sample holds thousands of clones, roughly 70% seen once. Source material: cultured CD8+ T cells derived from PBMCs. The receptors come from a male donor with HIV.

In DNA, the CDR3 is TGTGCCAGCAGTTTTAGGGGAGCTAACTATGGCTACACCTTC. The encoded protein is CASSFRGANYGYTF. This chain uses TRBV27 with TRBJ1-2; possible D gene TRBD1, 5 bases. Per the germline V gene, CDR1 is MNHEY and CDR2 is SMNVEV (reference sequence). V lost 3 bases and J lost 0, with 8 bases in between. The CDR3 has 14 residues.

This chain links TRBV19 with TRBJ2-7; D is tentatively TRBD1 or TRBD2 (6 bases each). Trimming took off 9 bases at V and 2 bases at J, with 23 bases between the two ends. The CDR3 is 16 amino acids. Germline loops: CDR1 LNHDA, CDR2 SQIVND (reference sequence). The CDR3 DNA is TGTGCCAGCCCCTGGGGGGAACACAGGGATCCCTACGAGCAGTACTTC. Protein product: CASPWGEHRDPYEQYF.